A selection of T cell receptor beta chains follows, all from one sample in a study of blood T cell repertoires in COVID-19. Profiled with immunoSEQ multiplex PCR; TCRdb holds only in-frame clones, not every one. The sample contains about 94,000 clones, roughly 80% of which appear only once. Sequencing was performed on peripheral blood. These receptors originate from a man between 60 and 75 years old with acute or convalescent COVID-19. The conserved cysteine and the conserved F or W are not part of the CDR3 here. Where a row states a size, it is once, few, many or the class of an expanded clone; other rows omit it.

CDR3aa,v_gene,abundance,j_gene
ASSQPGTPPDTQY,TRBV14,-,TRBJ2-3
SVPRGGFGTEAF,TRBV29-1,-,TRBJ1-1
ASSDNRGSPEAF,TRBV6-2/TRBV6-3,-,TRBJ1-1
ASSSRDRVGEKLF,TRBV27,-,TRBJ1-4
ASSHQQGVDEKLF,TRBV7-9,few,TRBJ1-4
ASSTVRGQSGANVLT,TRBV19,once,TRBJ2-6
AWSETGGYGYT,TRBV30,-,TRBJ1-2
ASSQISGGPEAF,TRBV5-1,-,TRBJ1-1
ASSQEGNRGAGGYT,TRBV4-1,-,TRBJ1-2
ASWDRGLTEAF,TRBV7-2,-,TRBJ1-1
ATSEPTSGGNAYNEQF,TRBV24-1,once,TRBJ2-1
ASRPSPQGYYGNTIY,TRBV5-1,-,TRBJ1-3
ASSQGQADTQY,TRBV11-3,-,TRBJ2-3
ATSDLGTGKGNNEQF,TRBV24-1,-,TRBJ2-1
ASSGDRKNSPLH,TRBV2,-,TRBJ1-6
ASSDRGTEAF,TRBV11-3,-,TRBJ1-1
ASSPGSGENEQF,TRBV18,-,TRBJ2-1
ASSYRQGPTGELF,TRBV6-2/TRBV6-3,few,TRBJ2-2
AISGGTSGTDTQY,TRBV10-3,-,TRBJ2-3
ASSLTSGQETQY,TRBV5-4,-,TRBJ2-5
AWSRATGSNTEAF,TRBV30,-,TRBJ1-1
ASSPGQGGARAEAF,TRBV5-1,-,TRBJ1-1
ASSPRLSGNKNTEAF,TRBV18,-,TRBJ1-1
ASSFVLAGADTDTQY,TRBV5-1,-,TRBJ2-3
ASSVGVGRDYGYT,TRBV9,-,TRBJ1-2
ASSQDGRGLEQY,TRBV3-1/TRBV3-2,-,TRBJ2-7
ASSDDRNEKLF,TRBV2,-,TRBJ1-4
ASSEAGAGDQPQH,TRBV6-1,-,TRBJ1-5
ASSLEGQGNIQY,TRBV5-1,once,TRBJ2-4
ASSVGGQGASNQPQH,TRBV9,-,TRBJ1-5
ASSVEGRGTEAF,TRBV9,-,TRBJ1-1
ASSRGRREKLF,TRBV19,-,TRBJ1-4
ASSWGQGSNYGYT,TRBV5-1,once,TRBJ1-2
ASSPLEPSYNEQF,TRBV7-9,-,TRBJ2-1
AWSVESSPANVRVF,TRBV30,-,TRBJ1-4
ASSNRGAVISSYNEQF,TRBV4-1,-,TRBJ2-1
ASSPQTGLSDNQPQH,TRBV19,-,TRBJ1-5
ASSQFSQSPLH,TRBV3-1/TRBV3-2,-,TRBJ1-6
ASSLVGPEQY,TRBV5-6,-,TRBJ2-7
ASSLDRYYGYT,TRBV27,-,TRBJ1-2
ASSENRVGYT,TRBV12-3/TRBV12-4,-,TRBJ1-2
ASSLGGGNTIY,TRBV7-3,-,TRBJ1-3
ASTKGNEQF,TRBV10-2,few,TRBJ2-1
ASSLVSDTEAF,TRBV5-4,-,TRBJ1-1
ASTSPGGDSPLH,TRBV27,-,TRBJ1-6
ASQGNYGYT,TRBV19,-,TRBJ1-2